This T cell receptor beta chain comes out of a study of T cell responses to AZD1222 COVID-19 vaccine. General observations from the study: Rises in breadth and depth of Spike-specific TCRs came after two AZD1222 doses. Possibly, clonal diversity was underestimated; donors were largely white British and included more females.

This clone occurred once. Its antigen is undetermined. Sequencing was performed with immunoSEQ multiplex PCR; in TCRdb, only in-frame clones are kept and a portion is missing. Of about 96,000 clones listed, approximately 88% are singletons. The sample here was peripheral blood, taken on day 0 of AZD1222 vaccination. This sequence originates from an adult in good health.

This CDR3 reads CASSPATGLGGYTF. The CDR3, as DNA: TGTGCCAGCTCACCCGCAACAGGGCTCGGCGGCTACACCTTC. The chain employs TRBV18 and TRBJ1-2; possible D gene TRBD1, 6 bases. Trimming left V 3 bases short and J 8 bases short, with 16 bases between. The CDR3 runs 14 residues. In germline, CDR1 is KGHSH, CDR2 LQKENI.